The 16 T cell receptor beta chains below were found in one sample sequenced in a study of glioma-infiltrating T cells. The iRepertoire nested amplicon-rescue multiplex PCR amplified TCR alpha and beta CDR3s from RNA. TCRdb ran MiXCR on the multiplex PCR reads and lists one entry per CDR3 protein. The sample lists more than 95,000 distinct CDR3 sequences, roughly 24% seen once, with approximately 16% in the top ten. The sequenced sample was glioma tissue, nonneoplastic brain tissue, or PBMCs (not recorded which). The source of these receptors is a human donor with low-grade glioma or glioblastoma, undergoing nonglioma brain surgery, or in good health (not recorded which).

The CDR3 loop reads CASSPIPRVNTEAFF. The DNA of the CDR3 is TGTGCCAGCAGCCCTATACCCAGAGTGAACACTGAAGCTTTCTTT. J is TRBJ1-1 and V is TRBV7-9; D not certain. V gave up 5 bases and J gave up 0 bases, with 13 bases separating them. The CDR3 runs 15 residues. Germline loops: CDR1 SEHNR, CDR2 FQNEAQ (reference sequence).

About this clonotype itself: A much more abundant neighbour one base away suggests this may be a read error. The CDR3 does not end in the conserved phenylalanine or tryptophan, so this is likely a read error. The chain links TRBV10-3 to TRBJ2-5; D tentatively fits TRBD1 or TRBD2 (5 bases each). The length of the CDR3 is 13 residues. Looked up from germline, CDR1 is ENHRY and CDR2 is SYGVKD. Deletions cut 3 bases from V and 5 bases from J, with 10 bases between. The CDR3 DNA is TGTGCCATCAGTGAAAGGGACGAGGAGACCCAGTACCTC. Encoded protein: CAISERDEETQYL.

The table lists this clonotype with many counts. This may be a read error, as it is one base from a much larger clone. The V and J genes are TRBV28 and TRBJ1-1, with D hard to call. The germline V and J ends were trimmed by 4 bases and 1 base, with 7 bases remaining between them. The germline CDR1 and CDR2 sequences are MDHEN and SYDVKM. This CDR3 region has 13 residues. The CDR3 coding sequence is TGTGCCAGCAGTTGGAACTGGAACACTGAAGCTTTCTTT. This encodes CASSWNWNTEAFF.

This clonotype turned up a few times. Relative to the germline gene, one junction end is altered; a read error may explain this. V is TRBV6-1 and J is TRBJ1-1; 7 nucleotides agree with TRBD1. Germline V gene lookup returns CDR1 MNHNS and CDR2 SASEGT. This CDR3 is built from 15 residues. The CDR3 DNA reads as TGTACCAGCAGTCAAAGACAGGGCGGCAACACTGAAGCTTTCTTT. Amino acid sequence: CTSSQRQGGNTEAFF.

This clonotype was detected only a few times. Possible read error: a much larger clone is one base away. The chain recombines TRBV3-1 with TRBJ1-1, with TRBD1 as a possible D gene (5 bases). Germline V gene sequence: CDR1 LGHDT, CDR2 YNNKEL (reference sequence). This CDR3 is 13 amino acids long. V gave up 5 bases and J gave up 11 bases, with 18 bases separating them. The CDR3 sequence is CASSKPGGDRAFF. CDR3 in DNA: TGTGCCAGCAGCAAGCCCGGGGGTGATAGGGCTTTCTTT.

The table lists this clonotype with a few counts. This chain uses TRBV2 with TRBJ2-7; 10 bases line up with TRBD2. This CDR3 region has 16 residues. Germline CDR1 reads SNHLY; CDR2 reads FYNNEI. J lost 4 bases, V lost 0 bases, and 6 bases had no gene match. The CDR3 spells CASSEAGTSDNYEQYF. In DNA, the CDR3 is TGTGCCAGCAGTGAAGCGGGGACTAGCGATAATTACGAGCAGTACTTC.

This clonotype was seen at least ten times. V is TRBV3-1 and J is TRBJ2-7; 9 bases agree with TRBD2. From germline, CDR1 is LGHDT and CDR2 YNNKEL (reference sequence). The CDR3 has 16 residues. V was pared by 5 bases and J by 5 bases, with 13 bases of the junction left unmatched. The CDR3 reads CASSDGTSFIGDEQYF. In DNA, the CDR3 is TGTGCCAGCAGCGATGGGACTAGCTTCATTGGGGACGAGCAGTACTTC.

This chain links TRBV6-5 with TRBJ1-1; TRBD1 might be the D (5 bases). The CDR3 is 16 amino acids. CDR1 MNHEY and CDR2 SVGAGI come from the germline V gene. Trimming took off 4 bases at V and 4 bases at J, with 19 bases between the two ends. CDR3 in DNA: TGTGCCAGCAGTTTCTGGCGGGAGGAGGGGTCCACTGAAGCTTTCTTT. Translation: CASSFWREEGSTEAFF.

This clonotype was seen many times. V gene TRBV19 combines with J gene TRBJ1-2; D is ambiguous. Germline CDR1 LNHDA, CDR2 SQIVND (reference sequence). There are 11 residues in the CDR3. The germline V and J ends were trimmed by 9 bases and 2 bases, with 7 bases remaining between them. CDR3 region: CASSRNYGYTF. CDR3 DNA: TGTGCCAGCAGTCGGAACTATGGCTACACCTTC.

The chain has TRBV2 and TRBJ2-1, with 13 bases aligning to TRBD2. Germline V lookup: CDR1 SNHLY, CDR2 FYNNEI. With 0 bases clipped from V and 7 bases from J, the junction kept 6 bases outside the gene matches. The CDR3 sequence is 17 residues long. The chain's CDR3 is CASSEAPGTSGMNEQFF. The CDR3 bases are TGTGCCAGCAGTGAAGCGCCCGGGACTAGCGGGATGAATGAGCAGTTCTTC.

This clonotype was picked up a small number of times. Germline and junction disagree at one end, which may indicate a read error. The chain couples TRBV6-5 to TRBJ2-7, with a tentative D call TRBD2 (6 bases). This CDR3 region has 14 residues. CDR1 MNHEY and CDR2 SVGAGI come from the germline V gene. The CDR3: CASSYSGGAYGQYF. In DNA form, the CDR3 reads TGTGCCAGCAGTTACTCGGGGGGAGCGTACGGGCAGTACTTC.

The chain links TRBV6-2 or TRBV6-3 to TRBJ2-1; no clear D gene. Germline V lookup: CDR1 MNHEY, CDR2 SVGEGT. The CDR3 has 15 amino acids. The CDR3 is CASKPGSVTMDEQFF. As DNA, the CDR3 is TGTGCGAGTAAACCTGGCAGCGTAACTATGGATGAGCAGTTCTTC.

This clonotype was counted at least ten times. The CDR3 nucleotides read TGTGCCAGCAGCTTAGCCGGCAGGGTTGGTAACTATGGCTACACCTTC. It codes for CASSLAGRVGNYGYTF. V and J are TRBV7-2 and TRBJ1-2, with a weak D call TRBD1 (5 bases). Germline CDR1 is SGHTA and CDR2 is FQGNSA. V was shortened by 0 bases and J by 1 base, with 12 bases between the two germline ends. The CDR3 contains 16 residues. The entire variable domain, with the rest obtained from reference TRBV7-2 and TRBJ1-2, is as follows: GAGVSQSPSNKVTEKGKDVELRCDPISGHTALYWYRQSLGQGLEFLIYFQGNSAPDKSGLPSDRFSAERTGGSVSTLTIQRTQQEDSAVYLCASSLAGRVGNYGYTFGSGTRLTVV.

This clonotype was found many times. The chain carries TRBV27 and TRBJ2-3, with a possible D match to TRBD2 (6 bases). This CDR3 contains 12 residues. V lost 5 bases to trimming and J lost 9 bases, with 12 bases between them. Per the germline V gene, CDR1 is MNHEY and CDR2 is SMNVEV (reference sequence). CDR3 sequence: CASSPAGRTQYF. The CDR3 DNA follows: TGTGCCAGCAGTCCCGCCGGGAGAACGCAGTATTTT.

This clonotype was detected only a few times. The chain is built from TRBV11-2 and TRBJ1-1; D is ambiguous. Germline CDR1 reads SGHAT; CDR2 reads FQNNGV. CDR3 length: 14 amino acids. V lost 0 bases, J lost 0 bases, and 5 bases lay in between. CDR3 DNA sequence: TGTGCCAGCAGCTTAGAAGCGGTGAACACTGAAGCTTTCTTT. The encoded protein is CASSLEAVNTEAFF.

This clonotype came up many times. The CDR3 coding sequence is TGTGCCAGCAGTTTAACCACGTCCTCCTACGAGCAGTACTTC. It is translated as CASSLTTSSYEQYF. The J gene is TRBJ2-7, the V gene TRBV27; D gene unclear. The CDR3 extends over 14 amino acids. CDR1 is MNHEY, CDR2 SMNVEV, per germline (reference sequence). Trimming shortened V by 2 bases and J by 0 bases, and 8 bases separated the two germline ends.